These 9 T cell receptor beta chains originate from one sample sequenced in a study of blood T cell repertoires in COVID-19. Using immunoSEQ multiplex PCR, the repertoire was profiled, and TCRdb retains in-frame clones only, with some absent. The data contain fewer than 300,000 clones, 70% to 85% of them singletons. Sequenced input: peripheral blood. The origin of the receptors is a woman of 80 years or more with acute or convalescent COVID-19.

This clone is a singleton in its sample. The J gene is TRBJ2-7, the V gene TRBV7-9; 10 nucleotides line up with TRBD2. CDR3 length equals 15 residues. V shed 1 base and J 5 bases; nucleotides not matched to a gene: 5. Germline CDR1 SEHNR, CDR2 FQNEAQ (reference sequence). CDR3 DNA sequence: TGTGCCAGCAGCTTAGGATCTAGCGGGAGCCACGAGCAGTACTTC. Translated, it gives CASSLGSSGSHEQYF. The whole variable domain, remainder taken from reference TRBV7-9 and TRBJ2-7, is DTGVSQNPRHKITKRGQNVTFRCDPISEHNRLYWYRQTLGQGPEFLTYFQNEAQLEKSRLLSDRFSAERPKGSFSTLEIQRTEQGDSAMYLCASSLGSSGSHEQYFGPGTRLTVT.

The chain joins TRBV10-2 to TRBJ2-1, with 15 bases that match TRBD2. The trim removed 6 bases at V and 6 bases at J, leaving 3 bases unmatched. CDR1 is WSHSY and CDR2 is SAAADI in the germline V gene. This CDR3 is built from 15 residues. The CDR3 DNA sequence: TGCGCCAGCAGGAAGGGACTAGCGGGAGGCAATGAGCAGTTCTTC. Translating gives CASRKGLAGGNEQFF.

The V and J genes are TRBV18 and TRBJ1-6; 10 bases align to TRBD1. Germline-derived CDR1 and CDR2 are KGHSH and LQKENI. Losses at the gene ends were 6 bases for V and 8 bases for J; bases not matched to a gene: 7. CDR3 length: 15 amino acids. The CDR3, as DNA: TGTGCCAGCTCGCCGACAGGGGGCTCAGATTCACCCCTCCACTTT. This gives the protein CASSPTGGSDSPLHF.

The J gene is TRBJ2-7, the V gene TRBV7-2, with D perhaps TRBD1 (6 bases). This CDR3 comprises 11 residues. Germline V gene lookup returns CDR1 SGHTA and CDR2 FQGNSA. V lost 9 bases to trimming and J lost 11 bases, with 17 bases between them. The CDR3 reads CARFADRFKYF. CDR3 DNA: TGTGCCAGATTTGCCGACAGGTTCAAGTACTTC.

The chain joins TRBV18 to TRBJ2-1, with 12 bases that match TRBD2. The CDR3 loop spans 15 amino acids. Germline CDR1 KGHSH, CDR2 LQKENI. The V gene end was trimmed by 5 bases and the J gene end by 8 bases; junction bases not matched to a gene: 7. The CDR3 DNA sequence: TGTGCCAGCTCAACCGCTAGCGGGGGGGCTTATGAGCAGTTCTTC. Encoded protein: CASSTASGGAYEQFF.

This clone showed up just once. The sample holds other DNA sequences that translate to the same CDR3. The V call is TRBV9, the J call TRBJ1-6, with TRBD1 as a possible D gene (6 bases). The V end lost 5 bases, the J end lost 7 bases, and 16 bases lay between the germline ends. This CDR3 spans 15 amino acids. CDR1 and CDR2 from the germline V gene are SGDLS and YYNGEE. CDR3 nucleotides: TGTGCCAGCAGTGAGGGGGGGCAGGGGAATTCACCCCTCCACTTT. It translates to CASSEGGQGNSPLHF. The full variable domain, in which reference TRBV9 and TRBJ1-6 provide the parts outside the CDR3, is DSGVTQTPKHLITATGQRVTLRCSPRSGDLSVYWYQQSLDQGLQFLIQYYNGEERAKGNILERFSAQQFPDLHSELNLSSLELGDSALYFCASSEGGQGNSPLHFGNGTRLTVT.

CDR3 region: CASSELREGDQPQHF. Here the CDR3 DNA reads TGTGCCAGCAGTGAATTAAGGGAGGGAGATCAGCCCCAGCATTTT. The V gene is TRBV6-1, the J gene TRBJ1-5; no clear D. This CDR3 has 15 residues. V was shortened by 2 bases and J by 5 bases, with 13 bases between the two germline ends. Germline CDR1 and CDR2: MNHNS and SASEGT.

The CDR3 DNA follows: TGTGCCAGTAGTACGGACAGGGGGCGAATCAATCAGCCCCAGCATTTT. Its translation: CASSTDRGRINQPQHF. The V and J genes are TRBV19 and TRBJ1-5; TRBD1 matches 11 bases. The CDR3 totals 16 residues. The germline V gene encodes CDR1 LNHDA and CDR2 SQIVND (reference sequence). Trimming at V came to 4 bases and at J to 3 bases, leaving 5 bases not matched to a gene.

The CDR3 DNA reads TGTGCCAGCAGCCCAGCGGGGGCGGGGGAGACCCAGTACTTC. It is translated as CASSPAGAGETQYF. The V and J genes are TRBV7-2 and TRBJ2-5, with 8 bases matching TRBD2. V shed 5 bases and J 5 bases; nucleotides not matched to a gene: 7. The CDR3 is 14 amino acids. Germline V CDR1 and CDR2: SGHTA, FQGNSA.